The entry below describes one TCR beta chain. Its target is not known. This entry belongs to a study of type 1 regulatory T cells. About the study: T-allo10 is an in vitro-generated, Tr1-enriched CD4 T cell product specific for alloantigen.

Trimming shortened V by 3 bases and J by 3 bases, and 15 bases separated the two germline ends. Germline CDR1 is MDHEN and CDR2 is SYDVKM. The CDR3 has 15 residues. A single record per CDR3 protein comes from TCRdb applying MiXCR to the reads. The sample includes 70,000 or so distinct CDR3 sequences, around 20% of them seen just once. Notes on the study in general: Tr1 cells had a more restricted TCR repertoire than non-Tr1 cells.

The sequenced sample consisted of cultured type 1 regulatory T (Tr1) cells, either the whole culture or a sorted fraction (not recorded which). This receptor was identified in a human donor in good health. This chain connects TRBV28 to TRBJ2-7; D is possibly TRBD1 or TRBD2 (5 bases each). CDR3 protein: CASSFLGENVYEQYF. In DNA form, the CDR3 reads TGTGCCAGCAGTTTTTTAGGGGAGAACGTCTACGAGCAGTACTTC.